One and the same sample provided the 15 T cell receptor beta chains below, sequenced in a study of shared clonotypes between healthy human individuals. The data were produced by immunoSEQ multiplex PCR, yet TCRdb's version contains in-frame clones alone and is incomplete. This sample has millions of clones, with about 95% found just once. The sequenced material came from naive CD4+ T cells sorted from blood. Subset noted: CD45RA+ positively selected. Receptors were obtained from a man younger than 35 in good health.

In this sample, this clone turned up once. The chain carries TRBV10-2 and TRBJ2-1; possible D gene TRBD2, 5 bases. CDR1 WSHSY and CDR2 SAAADI come from the germline V gene. CDR3 length: 15 residues. The V end was cut by 3 bases, the J end by 1 base, with 10 bases between. The DNA of the CDR3 is TGCGCCAGCAGTGATGAGCGGCGATCCTACAATGAGCAGTTCTTC. It codes for CASSDERRSYNEQFF.

Notes on this clone: Other DNA sequences in the sample encode the same CDR3. The genes are TRBV6-5 and TRBJ1-2; D is undetermined. The CDR3 spans 11 residues. Germline CDR1 and CDR2: MNHEY and SVGAGI. With 2 bases removed from V and 8 bases from J, the gap between germline ends came to 6 bases. This CDR3 is CASSYGSGYTF. CDR3 DNA: TGTGCCAGCAGTTACGGGTCGGGCTACACCTTC.

The chain links TRBV6-5 to TRBJ2-7, with 8 nucleotides matching TRBD1. This CDR3 region has 13 residues. J was trimmed by 9 bases and V by 4 bases; bases with no gene match: 8. Per the germline V gene, CDR1 is MNHEY and CDR2 is SVGAGI. DNA of the CDR3: TGTGCCAGCAGTTCCGGACAGGGCAGTGTGCAGTACTTC. Protein product: CASSSGQGSVQYF.

The V gene is TRBV18, the J gene TRBJ2-7; 12 bases align to TRBD1. The CDR3 consists of 16 residues. Trimming at V came to 5 bases and at J to 3 bases, leaving 8 bases not matched to a gene. Germline CDR1 is KGHSH and CDR2 is LQKENI. CDR3 DNA sequence: TGTGCCAGCTCATCTATCCGGGACAGGGGGCTCTACGAGCAGTACTTC. Translated: CASSSIRDRGLYEQYF.

The gene calls are TRBV30 and TRBJ2-1; D tentatively fits TRBD1 or TRBD2 (5 bases each). Trimming removed 2 bases from V and 1 base from J, with 12 bases in between. This CDR3 comprises 15 residues. Germline CDR1 GTSNPN, CDR2 SVGIG (reference sequence). Here the CDR3 reads CAWSMGPVSYNEQFF. DNA of the CDR3: TGTGCCTGGAGTATGGGACCCGTATCCTACAATGAGCAGTTCTTC. The full variable domain, completed using reference TRBV30 and TRBJ2-1, is SQTIHQWPATLVQPVGSPLSLECTVEGTSNPNLYWYRQAAGRGLQLLFYSVGIGQISSEVPQNLSASRPQDRQFILSSKKLLLSDSGFYLCAWSMGPVSYNEQFFGPGTRLTVL.

J is TRBJ2-5 and V is TRBV2; TRBD1 matches 10 bases. This CDR3 is built from 15 residues. Trimming at V came to 6 bases and at J to 4 bases, leaving 8 bases not matched to a gene. Germline values: CDR1 SNHLY, CDR2 FYNNEI. DNA of the CDR3: TGTGCCAGCAGGATTACCTGGACAGGGGGAGAGACCCAGTACTTC. Translation gives CASRITWTGGETQYF. Looking up the rest from reference TRBV2 and TRBJ2-5 gives the full variable domain: EPEVTQTPSHQVTQMGQEVILRCVPISNHLYFYWYRQILGQKVEFLVSFYNNEISEKSEIFDDQFSVERPDGSNFTLKIRSTKLEDSAMYFCASRITWTGGETQYFGPGTRLLVL.

As to this clone: The junction shows a germline mismatch at one end, possibly a read error. In DNA form, the CDR3 reads TGTGCCATCAGTGCCGAGCGGGGAACCTACGAGCAGTACTTC. It specifies CAISAERGTYEQYF. The chain is built from TRBV6-5 and TRBJ2-7; TRBD2 matches at 7 bases. The CDR3 runs 14 residues. CDR1 is MNHEY and CDR2 is SVGAGI in the germline V gene.

V is TRBV19 and J is TRBJ1-2, with 10 nucleotides matching TRBD1. The CDR3 has 14 amino acids. Germline V gene sequence: CDR1 LNHDA, CDR2 SQIVND (reference sequence). With 7 bases clipped from V and 4 bases from J, the junction kept 6 bases outside the gene matches. The DNA for the CDR3 is TGTGCCAGTAAAGACAGGGGGCAAGTCTATGGCTACACCTTC. It specifies CASKDRGQVYGYTF.

In DNA form, the CDR3 reads TGTGCCAGCAGCGCCCAACAGGGGGCTAATTCACCCCTCCACTTT. Protein: CASSAQQGANSPLHF. The chain carries TRBV9 and TRBJ1-6, with 9 bases matching TRBD1. CDR1 is SGDLS and CDR2 is YYNGEE in the germline V gene. V gave up 3 bases and J gave up 6 bases; unmatched junction bases: 4. This CDR3 comprises 15 residues.

The chain employs TRBV5-1 and TRBJ2-1; D is unclear. Trimming took 0 bases from V and 9 from J, leaving 28 bases between them. CDR3 size: 19 residues. The germline gives CDR1 SGHRS, CDR2 YFSETQ. The DNA of the CDR3 is TGCGCCAGCAGCTTGGATCTGGGGTATAGGAGAGGTTTAGTGAGTGAGCAGTTCTTC. This sequence encodes CASSLDLGYRRGLVSEQFF. The entire variable domain, with the rest obtained from reference TRBV5-1 and TRBJ2-1, is as follows: KAGVTQTPRYLIKTRGQQVTLSCSPISGHRSVSWYQQTPGQGLQFLFEYFSETQRNKGNFPGRFSGRQFSNSRSEMNVSTLELGDSALYLCASSLDLGYRRGLVSEQFFGPGTRLTVL.

The rearrangement links TRBV6-1 to TRBJ2-5; TRBD2 agrees at 13 bases. With 3 bases clipped from V and 5 bases from J, the junction kept 18 bases outside the gene matches. The germline gives CDR1 MNHNS, CDR2 SASEGT. This CDR3 comprises 20 residues. CDR3 sequence (DNA): TGTGCCAGCAGTGAGGGGTATCCGGGACTAGCGGGAATGTGGCGGGAGACCCAGTACTTC. It is translated as CASSEGYPGLAGMWRETQYF.

The V and J genes are TRBV4-1 and TRBJ1-1, with D perhaps matching TRBD1 (6 bases). CDR1 and CDR2 (germline): MGHRA, YSYEKL. This CDR3 spans 14 amino acids. Trimming removed 8 bases from V and 1 base from J, with 14 bases in between. The CDR3 DNA is TGCGCCAGCGGGGTATCACAGGGGAACACTGAAGCTTTCTTT. Protein product: CASGVSQGNTEAFF.

The V gene is TRBV19, the J gene TRBJ1-1; a weak D match, TRBD1 (6 bases). This CDR3 has 14 residues. Trimming removed 2 bases at V and 0 bases at J, with 7 bases between. Per germline, CDR1 LNHDA and CDR2 SQIVND (reference sequence). The CDR3 spells CASSITGLNTEAFF. The CDR3 DNA sequence: TGTGCCAGTAGTATAACAGGGCTGAACACTGAAGCTTTCTTT.

V and J are TRBV5-4 and TRBJ2-5; maybe TRBD2 (5 bases). The CDR3 totals 15 residues. The V end lost 4 bases, the J end lost 3 bases, and 16 bases lay between the germline ends. Per germline, CDR1 SGHNT and CDR2 YYREEE (reference sequence). CDR3: CASSPDGTREETQYF. The CDR3 bases are TGTGCCAGCAGCCCCGACGGAACGAGGGAAGAGACCCAGTACTTC.

CDR3 nucleotides: TGCGCCAGCAGTCTACAAGGTTCGGATACGCAGTATTTT. Its protein is CASSLQGSDTQYF. The J gene is TRBJ2-3, the V gene TRBV4-3; D gene ambiguous. V gave up 6 bases and J gave up 6 bases, with 13 bases separating them. Germline values: CDR1 LGHNA, CDR2 YSLEER. CDR3 length: 13 residues.